This T cell receptor beta chain was documented in a study of T-cell reconstitution after alpha-beta-depleted transplantation in children. Unique molecular identifiers were built into the TCRbeta library. TCRdb ran MiXCR on the PCR reads and lists one entry per CDR3 protein. Among hundreds of thousands of distinct CDR3 sequences listed, about 15% were seen once. This clonotype was recorded at least ten times. The sample here was PBMCs from the stem cell graft donor, taken from the stem cell graft. This TCR derives from a human donor who donated a stem cell graft to a child with acute myeloid leukemia.

The CDR3 protein is CASSLRDQGETQYF. The CDR3, as DNA: TGTGCCAGCAGCTTAAGGGACCAGGGGGAGACCCAGTACTTC. The genes are TRBV7-2 and TRBJ2-5, with a tentative D call TRBD1 (6 bases). The CDR3 consists of 14 residues. V was pared by 2 bases and J by 5 bases, with 12 bases between. Germline assignment: CDR1 SGHTA and CDR2 FQGNSA.